This TCR beta chain is from a study of OX40 agonist ivuxolimab in advanced cancers. Study-wide context: As their treatment, patients were administered ivuxolimab, an agonistic anti-OX40 (CD134) antibody. The diagnoses of dose-escalation patients were hepatocellular carcinoma, melanoma, renal cell or head and neck cancer. Study findings and constraints: Clonal expansion in partial responders at 0.1-3.0 mg/kg ranked among the lowest.

The assay was immunoSEQ multiplex PCR, and TCRdb's table has in-frame clones only and misses some. Of around 64,000 clones detected, 91% appear once; the ten largest clones hold about 15%. As concerns this clone: Antigen unknown.

In germline, CDR1 is MRHNA, CDR2 SNTAGT. V shed 0 bases and J shed 3 bases, with 0 bases lying between them. The CDR3 sequence is 13 residues long. The starting material was CD4+ or CD8+ T cells sorted from blood, obtained in a trial of the OX40 agonist ivuxolimab. V usage is TRBV6-4 and J usage is TRBJ2-6, with unresolved D. The receptor comes from an adult with an advanced solid tumor such as melanoma, head and neck, liver or kidney cancer. In nucleotides, the CDR3 is TGTGCCAGCAGTGACTCTGGGGCCAACGTCCTGACTTTC. Protein product: CASSDSGANVLTF.